Listed here are 30 T cell receptor beta chains from one sample, sequenced in a study of early T cells in non-severe SARS-CoV-2 infection. In TCRdb, the 5' RACE reads were re-called with MiXCR into one record per CDR3 protein. This table holds some 77,000 distinct CDR3 sequences, 9.5% to 15% found once. Sequencing used whole blood, obtained at baseline. Receptors originate from an adult who was a healthcare worker with PCR-confirmed SARS-CoV-2 infection or an uninfected control (not recorded which). The donor label of this sample is uncertain.

This chain connects TRBV6-2 or TRBV6-3 to TRBJ2-3, with 11 positions matching TRBD2. V lost 10 bases, J lost 5 bases, and 11 bases stayed unmatched. Germline values: CDR1 MNHEY, CDR2 SVGEGT. This CDR3 comprises 15 residues. The CDR3 protein is CATYGLAGGEDTQYF. The CDR3 DNA reads TGTGCCACCTACGGGCTAGCGGGAGGAGAAGATACGCAGTATTTT.

This clonotype has more than one count but fewer than ten. This rearrangement joins TRBV6-1 to TRBJ1-1; 7 bases match TRBD1. The CDR3 runs to 14 residues. CDR1 is MNHNS and CDR2 is SASEGT in the germline V gene. Trimming took 4 bases from V and 4 from J; bases not matched to a gene: 6. DNA of the CDR3: TGTGCCAGCAGTGCAACAGGGGACGGCACTGAAGCTTTCTTT. Its protein is CASSATGDGTEAFF.

The rearrangement uses TRBV3-1 and TRBJ2-7; 12 nucleotides match TRBD2. The CDR3 contains 17 residues. CDR1 is LGHDT, CDR2 YNNKEL, per germline (reference sequence). Trimming took 3 bases from V and 2 from J; bases not matched to a gene: 8. The CDR3 protein is CASSQARTSGRPYEQYF. In nucleotides, the CDR3 is TGTGCCAGCAGCCAGGCCCGTACTAGCGGGAGGCCCTACGAGCAGTACTTC.

In this sample, this clonotype turned up a few times. V is TRBV7-6 and J is TRBJ2-7; D ambiguous. This CDR3 is built from 14 residues. Trimming pared 2 bases from V and 7 bases from J, leaving 15 bases between. CDR1 and CDR2 (germline): SGHVS, FNYEAQ. CDR3 sequence reads: CASSLLPASWEQYF. CDR3 nucleotides: TGTGCCAGCAGCTTACTCCCGGCCTCCTGGGAGCAGTACTTC.

This clonotype appeared a few times. The chain combines TRBV25-1 with TRBJ1-2; the D gene is possibly TRBD1 (5 bases). The CDR3 length is 15 residues. Looked up from germline, CDR1 is MGHDK and CDR2 is SYGVNS. Trimming cost V 3 bases and J 5 bases, with 16 bases left between them. Here the CDR3 DNA reads TGTGCCAGCAGTGAGGAGCAGGCGGGACTGTATGGCTACACCTTC. Amino acid sequence: CASSEEQAGLYGYTF.

This sequence joins TRBV19 and TRBJ2-3; 9 nucleotides agree with TRBD2. Germline trimming cut 4 bases from V and 2 bases from J; bases unmatched to any gene: 7. The CDR3 sequence is 16 residues long. Germline assignment: CDR1 LNHDA and CDR2 SQIVND (reference sequence). The CDR3 DNA sequence: TGTGCCAGTAGTAGCCGAGCTAGCGGGGACACAGATACGCAGTATTTT. Translating gives CASSSRASGDTDTQYF.

The chain recombines TRBV9 with TRBJ2-3; D remains ambiguous. The CDR3 is 13 amino acids. The V end lost 0 bases, the J end lost 4 bases, and 6 bases lay between the germline ends. Per the germline V gene, CDR1 is SGDLS and CDR2 is YYNGEE. The CDR3 region has the DNA TGTGCCAGCAGCGTAGGCCGACCAGATACGCAGTATTTT. The encoded protein is CASSVGRPDTQYF.

The rearrangement uses TRBV11-2 and TRBJ2-1, with TRBD2 matching 12 bases. Germline V CDR1 and CDR2: SGHAT, FQNNGV. Trimming at V came to 5 bases and at J to 0 bases, leaving 8 bases not matched to a gene. This CDR3 is 18 amino acids long. The CDR3 nucleotides read TGTGCCAGCAGCCAGAGACTAGCGGGGGAATTCTCCTACAATGAGCAGTTCTTC. Translated: CASSQRLAGEFSYNEQFF. The whole variable domain, remainder taken from reference TRBV11-2 and TRBJ2-1, is EAGVAQSPRYKIIEKRQSVAFWCNPISGHATLYWYQQILGQGPKLLIQFQNNGVVDDSQLPKDRFSAERLKGVDSTLKIQPAKLEDSAVYLCASSQRLAGEFSYNEQFFGPGTRLTVL.

This clonotype was counted between two and nine times. The chain combines TRBV12-3 or TRBV12-4 with TRBJ1-1; no reliable D call. CDR3 length: 11 residues. The V and J ends lost 10 bases and 1 base respectively, with 7 bases between them. CDR3 in DNA: TGTGCCAAAGACCAGAACACTGAAGCTTTCTTT. Translating gives CAKDQNTEAFF.

This clonotype showed up many times. V and J are TRBV29-1 and TRBJ1-5; the D is unclear. Germline-derived CDR1 and CDR2 are SQVTM and ANQGSEA. V was pared by 4 bases and J by 7 bases, with 11 bases between. This CDR3 region has 12 residues. CDR3 nucleotides: TGCAGCGTTGGCGGGGTCGGGCAGCCCCAGCATTTT. Translating it yields CSVGGVGQPQHF. Variable domain in full (rest from reference TRBV29-1 and TRBJ1-5): SAVISQKPSRDICQRGTSLTIQCQVDSQVTMMFWYRQQPGQSLTLIATANQGSEATYESGFVIDKFPISRPNLTFSTLTVSNMSPEDSSIYLCSVGGVGQPQHFGDGTRLSIL.

In DNA, the CDR3 is TGCGCCAGCAGCTTGGCTGGGGACTCCGCCAATGAGCAGTTCTTC. Amino acid sequence: CASSLAGDSANEQFF. This chain connects TRBV5-1 to TRBJ2-1, with D perhaps TRBD2 (6 bases). Germline V gene data show CDR1 as SGHRS and CDR2 as YFSETQ. Trimming took off 0 bases at V and 6 bases at J, with 13 bases between the two ends. This CDR3 region has 15 residues. The whole variable domain, filled in from reference TRBV5-1 and TRBJ2-1, reads KAGVTQTPRYLIKTRGQQVTLSCSPISGHRSVSWYQQTPGQGLQFLFEYFSETQRNKGNFPGRFSGRQFSNSRSEMNVSTLELGDSALYLCASSLAGDSANEQFFGPGTRLTVL.

This clonotype was detected many times. The chain recombines TRBV30 with TRBJ1-4; D is unclear. Trimming removed 2 bases at V and 7 bases at J, with 8 bases between. The CDR3 extends over 12 amino acids. Looked up from germline, CDR1 is GTSNPN and CDR2 is SVGIG (reference sequence). For the CDR3, the DNA is TGTGCCTGGAGTCGGGAGGGTGAAAAACTGTTTTTT. Its translation is CAWSREGEKLFF.

There are a few counts of this clonotype. The chain recombines TRBV3-1 with TRBJ1-1; D not certain. The CDR3 extends over 18 amino acids. V was clipped by 0 bases and J by 3 bases, with 20 bases between them. Per the germline V gene, CDR1 is LGHDT and CDR2 is YNNKEL (reference sequence). CDR3 loop: CASSQETLIWGWDTEAFF. CDR3 in DNA: TGTGCCAGCAGCCAAGAGACGCTAATTTGGGGATGGGACACTGAAGCTTTCTTT.

This clonotype was seen only a few times. The chain uses TRBV4-3 and TRBJ1-1; weak D call: TRBD1 (6 bases). The CDR3 is 15 amino acids. The germline gives CDR1 LGHNA, CDR2 YSLEER. The V end was cut by 4 bases, the J end by 5 bases, with 17 bases between. The CDR3 region is CASSPNRVLTTEAFF. The CDR3 DNA sequence: TGCGCCAGCAGCCCCAACAGGGTTCTTACGACTGAAGCTTTCTTT.

This clonotype has ten or more counts. The rearrangement uses TRBV6-2 or TRBV6-3 and TRBJ2-1, with a tentative D call TRBD2 (7 bases). Germline-derived CDR1 and CDR2 are MNHEY and SVGEGT. The CDR3 runs to 15 residues. V was shortened by 6 bases and J by 3 bases, with 15 bases between the two germline ends. CDR3 coding DNA: TGTGCCAGCAGAAAGGGGGGGGAAATCTACAATGAGCAGTTCTTC. Its translation is CASRKGGEIYNEQFF.

The J gene is TRBJ2-7, the V gene TRBV15; 9 bases agree with TRBD2. The CDR3 runs to 17 residues. V lost 3 bases and J lost 1; bases outside the gene matches: 10. CDR1 is LNHNV, CDR2 YYDKDF, per germline (reference sequence). This CDR3 reads CATSSEPGLAKSYEQYF. CDR3 coding DNA: TGTGCCACCAGCAGTGAACCGGGACTAGCTAAATCCTACGAGCAGTACTTC.

Only a few counts were recorded for this clonotype. The chain couples TRBV18 to TRBJ1-1; D possibly corresponds to TRBD1 (5 bases). The V end was cut by 3 bases, the J end by 1 base, with 15 bases between. The germline V gene encodes CDR1 KGHSH and CDR2 LQKENI. The CDR3 sequence is 16 residues long. This CDR3 is CASSPWAGDQNTEAFF. CDR3 nucleotides: TGTGCCAGCTCACCCTGGGCGGGGGACCAGAACACTGAAGCTTTCTTT.

This clonotype was counted a few times. The chain uses TRBV9 and TRBJ2-2; 15 bases agree with TRBD2. The V segment lost 3 bases and the J segment 1 base; nucleotides outside the gene matches: 4. The CDR3 totals 18 residues. Germline V lookup: CDR1 SGDLS, CDR2 YYNGEE. This chain's CDR3 is CASSAGLAGGQNTGELFF. CDR3 bases: TGTGCCAGCAGCGCGGGACTAGCGGGAGGCCAGAACACCGGGGAGCTGTTTTTT.

This clonotype was seen many times. This chain links TRBV19 with TRBJ2-3; 7 nucleotides match TRBD2. The V segment lost 4 bases and the J segment 4 bases; nucleotides outside the gene matches: 8. The CDR3 spans 15 residues. Germline assignment: CDR1 LNHDA and CDR2 SQIVND (reference sequence). CDR3 DNA: TGTGCCAGTAGTACGCAACATACTAGCGCAGATACGCAGTATTTT. Residues: CASSTQHTSADTQYF. The whole variable domain, remainder taken from reference TRBV19 and TRBJ2-3, is DGGITQSPKYLFRKEGQNVTLSCEQNLNHDAMYWYRQDPGQGLRLIYYSQIVNDFQKGDIAEGYSVSREKKESFPLTVTSAQKNPTAFYLCASSTQHTSADTQYFGPGTRLTVL.

The chain links TRBV5-5 to TRBJ2-5, with D perhaps TRBD1 (6 bases). V lost 3 bases and J 3 bases, leaving 18 bases between the germline ends. Germline V gene data show CDR1 as SGHKS and CDR2 as YYEKEE (reference sequence). This CDR3 has 16 amino acids. The DNA for the CDR3 is TGTGCCAGCAGCTCCGCTCCAACAGGGTCCAAAGAGACCCAGTACTTC. Translating gives CASSSAPTGSKETQYF. Drawing the rest from reference TRBV5-5 and TRBJ2-5, the complete variable domain is DAGVTQSPTHLIKTRGQQVTLRCSPISGHKSVSWYQQVLGQGPQFIFQYYEKEERGRGNFPDRFSARQFPNYSSELNVNALLLGDSALYLCASSSAPTGSKETQYFGPGTRLLVL.

This chain uses TRBV5-1 with TRBJ2-7; 7 bases line up with TRBD2. CDR1 is SGHRS and CDR2 is YFSETQ in the germline V gene. The CDR3 covers 12 residues. J gave up 2 bases and V 7 bases, and 3 bases lay outside the gene matches. CDR3 DNA sequence: TGCGCCAGCCGGGGAGGGGCCTACGAGCAGTACTTC. The encoded protein is CASRGGAYEQYF.

This clonotype was observed a handful of times. The CDR3 sequence is CASSPRGLAGAYEQYF. As DNA, the CDR3 is TGTGCCAGCAGCCCCCGAGGACTAGCGGGGGCCTACGAGCAGTACTTC. The V and J genes are TRBV7-3 and TRBJ2-7; 13 bases fit TRBD2. After removal of 5 bases from V and 2 bases from J, the junction contained 6 bases not matched to a gene. CDR3 length: 16 residues. From germline, CDR1 is SGHTA and CDR2 FQGTGA.

This chain joins TRBV12-3 or TRBV12-4 and TRBJ1-1, with 8 bases aligning to TRBD1. The CDR3 runs to 14 residues. The V gene end was trimmed by 6 bases and the J gene end by 1 base; junction bases not matched to a gene: 4. CDR3: CASSRGRRNTEAFF. CDR3 sequence (DNA): TGTGCCAGCAGCAGGGGGCGGCGGAACACTGAAGCTTTCTTT.

This clonotype was seen many times. The V and J genes are TRBV5-1 and TRBJ2-1, with D possibly TRBD1 on 6 matching bases. Germline assignment: CDR1 SGHRS and CDR2 YFSETQ. Trimming shortened V by 3 bases and J by 0 bases, and 7 bases separated the two germline ends. CDR3 size: 14 residues. CDR3 DNA: TGCGCCAGCAGCTACAGGGACTCCTACAATGAGCAGTTCTTC. This translates into CASSYRDSYNEQFF. The full variable domain, in which reference TRBV5-1 and TRBJ2-1 provide the parts outside the CDR3, is KAGVTQTPRYLIKTRGQQVTLSCSPISGHRSVSWYQQTPGQGLQFLFEYFSETQRNKGNFPGRFSGRQFSNSRSEMNVSTLELGDSALYLCASSYRDSYNEQFFGPGTRLTVL.

This clonotype was seen at least ten times. The CDR3 DNA reads TGTGCCAGCAGATTCCAGGGTTGGGACACTGAAGCTTTCTTT. Protein sequence: CASRFQGWDTEAFF. The rearrangement uses TRBV12-3 or TRBV12-4 and TRBJ1-1; weak D call: TRBD1 (5 bases). This CDR3 contains 14 residues. The V gene lost 6 bases and the J gene lost 3 bases, with 14 bases spanning the gap.

V and J are TRBV5-1 and TRBJ2-7; tentatively, D is TRBD1 (5 bases). Trimming cost V 4 bases and J 1 base, with 12 bases left between them. This CDR3 has 14 residues. CDR1 and CDR2 from the germline V gene are SGHRS and YFSETQ. The CDR3 region has the DNA TGCGCCAGCAGCACCCGGACACAGTCCTACGAGCAGTACTTC. Amino acids: CASSTRTQSYEQYF.

This clonotype was counted a few times. The chain employs TRBV12-3 or TRBV12-4 and TRBJ1-2; D possibly corresponds to TRBD1 (5 bases). This CDR3 has 14 residues. Trimming took off 3 bases at V and 4 bases at J, with 12 bases between the two ends. The CDR3 is CASSFGTEIYGYTF. Here the CDR3 DNA reads TGTGCCAGCAGTTTTGGGACGGAAATCTATGGCTACACCTTC.

This clonotype has just a few counts. This sequence joins TRBV4-3 and TRBJ2-7; 7 bases match TRBD1. V shed 5 bases, J shed 7 bases, and the junction held 8 bases outside the gene matches. Germline CDR1 is LGHNA and CDR2 is YSLEER. CDR3 size: 13 residues. For the CDR3, the DNA is TGCGCCAGCAGCACCTTGACAGGGCGAGAGCAGTACTTC. Amino acids: CASSTLTGREQYF.

The table lists this clonotype with a few counts. The V call is TRBV2, the J call TRBJ2-6; perhaps D is TRBD1 or TRBD2 (5 bases each). This CDR3 is 16 amino acids long. Germline V gene lookup returns CDR1 SNHLY and CDR2 FYNNEI. V was clipped by 4 bases and J by 4 bases, with 14 bases between them. The CDR3 DNA reads TGTGCCAGCAGTGGGGGGAACCCGTCAGGGGCCAACGTCCTGACTTTC. This encodes CASSGGNPSGANVLTF.

This clonotype was seen more than once but under ten times. The V gene is TRBV9, the J gene TRBJ1-3, with no clear D. CDR1 is SGDLS and CDR2 is YYNGEE in the germline V gene. With 0 bases removed from V and 0 bases from J, the gap between germline ends came to 7 bases. The CDR3 spans 15 residues. The CDR3 here is CASSVVSGSGNTIYF. Written as DNA, the CDR3 is TGTGCCAGCAGCGTAGTTTCGGGCTCTGGAAACACCATATATTTT.